This TCR beta chain appears in the sequencing data of a study of tumor-infiltrating lymphocytes in primary liver carcinoma. Study summary: Tumors measured roughly 4 to 11 cm and were stage T1-T3 N0M0.

Findings and limits, study-wide: Tumor-blood pairs (like tumor-adjacent pairs) overlapped less than tumor region pairs did. Only about 8-25% of top clones occurred in every one of the five tumor regions.

CDR1 and CDR2 from the germline V gene are MNHEY and SVGAGI. The CDR3 totals 15 residues. V was trimmed by 4 bases and J by 4 bases, leaving 13 bases between them. A constant-region primer served to make TCR beta cDNA from around 500 ng total RNA. Generation of the TCR beta libraries relied on three nested multiplex PCR rounds using slightly modified ARM-PCR. Researchers ran the first two PCR rounds for roughly 11 cycles each with TRBV1-TRBV30 forward primers and a C-beta reverse primer. Each CDR3 protein is one row after TCRdb ran MiXCR on the multiplex PCR reads. This sample has tens of thousands of distinct CDR3 sequences; approximately 72% occur once, and the top ten carry 19%. As concerns this clonotype: Its cognate antigen is unknown. A read error is likely, as this CDR3 ends without the conserved phenylalanine or tryptophan.

From unsorted bulk tissue weighing roughly 17-31 mg, DNA and RNA were co-extracted. Each participant had primary liver carcinoma, and surgical resection was the treatment. The TCR was taken from a middle-aged man with primary liver carcinoma and hepatitis B virus infection. Sequencing was carried out using liver tumor tissue from sampling region 1. The subset is: tumor region T1, superior pole. The chain links TRBV6-5 to TRBJ2-2; a weak D match, TRBD2 (5 bases). CDR3 in amino acids: CASSFAVDCTGELFL. The CDR3 region has the DNA TGTGCCAGCAGTTTCGCAGTGGACTGCACCGGGGAGCTGTTTTTA.